The next 3 T cell receptor beta chains were all read from a single sample in a study of blood T cell repertoires in COVID-19. Libraries were prepared by immunoSEQ multiplex PCR; TCRdb keeps only in-frame clonotypes and omits some of them. The sample has around 72,000 clones, roughly 76% seen once; the top ten hold around 20%. Sequencing was carried out using peripheral blood. These TCRs come from a woman aged 70-85 years with acute or convalescent COVID-19.

The genes are TRBV5-6 and TRBJ1-2, with no clear D. The CDR3 has 13 amino acids. CDR1 and CDR2 (germline): SGHDT, YYEEEE. V lost 0 bases and J 4 bases, leaving 7 bases between the germline ends. Here the CDR3 reads CASSLDPGYGYTF. The CDR3 DNA reads TGTGCCAGCAGCTTGGACCCGGGCTATGGCTACACCTTC.

In its sample, this clone was seen a few times. The chain links TRBV13 to TRBJ2-7; D call uncertain. The germline V gene encodes CDR1 PRHDT and CDR2 FYEKMQ (reference sequence). CDR3 length: 14 amino acids. Trimming stripped 3 bases from V and 4 bases from J, with 13 bases between. CDR3 sequence: CASSFGGVPYEQYF. CDR3 DNA sequence: TGTGCCAGCAGCTTCGGCGGCGTCCCTTACGAGCAGTACTTC.

The rearrangement uses TRBV5-1 and TRBJ2-7; weak D call: TRBD1 (5 bases). Germline CDR1 reads SGHRS; CDR2 reads YFSETQ. This CDR3 spans 12 amino acids. Trimming shortened V by 7 bases and J by 2 bases, and 10 bases separated the two germline ends. Here the CDR3 reads CASSDTTYEQYF. As DNA, the CDR3 is TGCGCCAGCTCGGACACCACCTACGAGCAGTACTTC.